The rows below give T cell receptor beta chains drawn from one sample of a study of blood T cell repertoires in COVID-19. Assay used: immunoSEQ multiplex PCR; TCRdb lists only in-frame clones, some missing. The data hold approximately 47,000 clones, with about nine tenths observed a single time. The sequencing input was peripheral blood. The receptor source for this set is a man in his sixties or seventies with active COVID-19. Each CDR3 is given without its conserved first and last residue.

v_gene: TRBV7-2
j_gene: TRBJ2-3
len: 14
CDR3aa: ASSLALGGSTDTQY

v_gene: TRBV13
j_gene: TRBJ2-5
len: 13
CDR3aa: ASSLRGRAQETQY

v_gene: TRBV7-9
j_gene: TRBJ2-1
len: 15
CDR3aa: ASSERDRGGGDNEQF

v_gene: TRBV7-9
j_gene: TRBJ2-6
len: 13
CDR3aa: ASSPSGTGANVLT

v_gene: TRBV19
j_gene: TRBJ1-2
len: 15
CDR3aa: ASTPSRDRGRFYGYT

v_gene: TRBV29-1
j_gene: TRBJ2-7
len: 13
CDR3aa: SVASGTHSIYEQY

v_gene: TRBV5-1
j_gene: TRBJ2-7
len: 11
CDR3aa: ASSTSDRVGQY

v_gene: TRBV9
j_gene: TRBJ2-7
len: 14
CDR3aa: ASSVGLAGVSYEQY

v_gene: TRBV18
j_gene: TRBJ2-3
len: 11
CDR3aa: ASSPDMSDTQY

v_gene: TRBV5-1
j_gene: TRBJ1-4
len: 11
CDR3aa: ASRQGGYEKLF

v_gene: TRBV19
j_gene: TRBJ1-5
len: 11
CDR3aa: ASPQGSNQPQH

v_gene: TRBV28
j_gene: TRBJ2-1
len: 16
CDR3aa: ASNTHRDSRGWGNEQF

v_gene: TRBV14
j_gene: TRBJ2-1
len: 14
CDR3aa: ASSQDYRVPYNEQF

v_gene: TRBV11-1
j_gene: TRBJ2-3
len: 11
CDR3aa: ASSLVGVGTQY

v_gene: TRBV5-5
j_gene: TRBJ2-1
len: 14
CDR3aa: ASSLAGWAPGNEQF

v_gene: TRBV28
j_gene: TRBJ2-1
len: 10
CDR3aa: ASSYRGTEQF

v_gene: TRBV11-2
j_gene: TRBJ2-5
len: 12
CDR3aa: ASNLAGVQETQY

v_gene: TRBV11-2
j_gene: TRBJ1-2
len: 12
CDR3aa: ASSPTLQGYGYT

v_gene: TRBV3-1/TRBV3-2
j_gene: TRBJ2-6
len: 12
CDR3aa: ASSLLSGANVLT

v_gene: TRBV5-1
j_gene: TRBJ2-7
len: 13
CDR3aa: ASSFVAGGPYEQY

v_gene: TRBV28
j_gene: TRBJ1-1
len: 8
CDR3aa: APFHTEAF

v_gene: TRBV6-5
j_gene: TRBJ1-1
len: 12
CDR3aa: ASSQQPVNTEAF

v_gene: TRBV7-6
j_gene: TRBJ2-7
len: 13
CDR3aa: ASSLRQGGPYEQY

v_gene: TRBV2
j_gene: TRBJ2-6
len: 11
CDR3aa: ARRNSGANVLT